Below, 24 T cell receptor beta chains from the same sample are listed, as sequenced in a study of T cell responses to AZD1222 COVID-19 vaccine. Profiling relied on immunoSEQ multiplex PCR, and the TCRdb table lists in-frame clones only, not all of them. The sample includes about 180,000 clones, 75% to 95% of them seen just once. Here the sequenced sample was peripheral blood, taken on day 0 of AZD1222 vaccination. The origin of the receptors is an adult in good health.

The CDR3 loop is CASSIRAPRRQPQHF. CDR3 bases: TGTGCCAGTAGTATTCGGGCCCCCCGGCGACAGCCCCAGCATTTT. The V and J genes are TRBV19 and TRBJ1-5, with unresolved D. This CDR3 comprises 15 residues. CDR1 and CDR2 from the germline V gene are LNHDA and SQIVND (reference sequence). Trimming removed 3 bases at V and 7 bases at J, with 16 bases between.

The V gene is TRBV11-1, the J gene TRBJ2-7; D is ambiguous. V lost 5 bases and J lost 9, with 23 bases in between. The CDR3 sequence is 15 residues long. From germline, CDR1 is SGHAT and CDR2 FQDESV (reference sequence). In nucleotides, the CDR3 is TGTGCCAGCAGCATTGGGCAGCAAGTGACCCCGGGGCAGTACTTC. As protein: CASSIGQQVTPGQYF.

The chain recombines TRBV18 with TRBJ2-6; D is possibly TRBD1 or TRBD2 (5 bases each). V was clipped by 3 bases and J by 1 base, with 7 bases between them. The germline gives CDR1 KGHSH, CDR2 LQKENI. The CDR3 consists of 15 residues. In nucleotides, the CDR3 is TGTGCCAGCTCACCGAGGGGTTCTGGGGCCAACGTCCTGACTTTC. Amino acid sequence: CASSPRGSGANVLTF.

The gene calls are TRBV28 and TRBJ2-7; 7 bases map to TRBD1. Germline CDR1 MDHEN, CDR2 SYDVKM. The CDR3 is 13 residues long. This CDR3 reads CASSSPPGQLLSV. The CDR3 DNA sequence: TGTGCCAGCAGTTCACCTCCGGGACAGCTCTTATCTGTC.

The V and J genes are TRBV7-2 and TRBJ1-5; no clear D gene. CDR1 is SGHTA, CDR2 FQGNSA, per germline. Trimming took off 4 bases at V and 7 bases at J, with 11 bases between the two ends. CDR3 length equals 13 residues. The CDR3 DNA sequence: TGTGCCAGCAGCTCGGAACCGCCCCAGCCCCAGCATTTT. It is translated as CASSSEPPQPQHF.

The CDR3 is CASSPGGETGELFF. CDR3 DNA sequence: TGTGCCAGCAGCCCAGGGGGCGAAACCGGGGAGCTGTTTTTT. This chain joins TRBV3-1 (or the pseudogene TRBV3-2) and TRBJ2-2; 8 bases agree with TRBD1. This CDR3 comprises 14 residues. With 4 bases clipped from V and 5 bases from J, the junction kept 3 bases outside the gene matches. Germline assignment: CDR1 LGHDT and CDR2 YNNKEL (reference sequence).

The chain recombines TRBV4-1 with TRBJ2-7; D not resolved. This CDR3 is 13 amino acids long. The germline gives CDR1 MGHRA, CDR2 YSYEKL. The V and J ends lost 3 bases and 5 bases respectively, with 11 bases between them. Here the CDR3 reads CASSHQDVDEQYF. For the CDR3, the DNA is TGCGCCAGCAGCCATCAAGATGTGGACGAGCAGTACTTC.

J is TRBJ2-5 and V is TRBV11-2, with no clear D. The germline CDR1 and CDR2 sequences are SGHAT and FQNNGV. V dropped 5 bases and J dropped 5 bases, with 6 bases sitting between them. This CDR3 has 11 amino acids. For the CDR3, the DNA is TGTGCCAGCAGCCCACATGAGACCCAGTACTTC. Its translation is CASSPHETQYF. Variable domain in full (rest from reference TRBV11-2 and TRBJ2-5): EAGVAQSPRYKIIEKRQSVAFWCNPISGHATLYWYQQILGQGPKLLIQFQNNGVVDDSQLPKDRFSAERLKGVDSTLKIQPAKLEDSAVYLCASSPHETQYFGPGTRLLVL.

This clone was observed a single time. The J gene is TRBJ1-2, the V gene TRBV5-6; D may be TRBD1 (5 bases). Germline V gene lookup returns CDR1 SGHDT and CDR2 YYEEEE. This CDR3 is built from 14 residues. Deletions cut 2 bases from V and 5 bases from J, with 13 bases between. CDR3 in amino acids: CASSLPGSDYGYTF. CDR3 DNA: TGTGCCAGCAGCTTACCAGGGAGCGATTATGGCTACACCTTC. Supplemented by reference TRBV5-6 and TRBJ1-2, the full variable domain reads DAGVTQSPTHLIKTRGQQVTLRCSPKSGHDTVSWYQQALGQGPQFIFQYYEEEERQRGNFPDRFSGHQFPNYSSELNVNALLLGDSALYLCASSLPGSDYGYTFGSGTRLTVV.

This clone was detected a few times. This chain joins TRBV6-2 or TRBV6-3 and TRBJ2-7, with TRBD1 matching over 8 bases. This CDR3 has 12 amino acids. The V and J ends lost 6 bases and 6 bases, in that order; junction bases with no gene match: 4. Germline V gene lookup returns CDR1 MNHEY and CDR2 SVGEGT. This CDR3 is CASSRQGLEQYF. As DNA, the CDR3 is TGTGCCAGCAGCAGACAGGGGCTCGAGCAGTACTTC.

The genes are TRBV7-2 and TRBJ1-2; D remains unclear. Per germline, CDR1 SGHTA and CDR2 FQGNSA. Trimming shortened V by 5 bases and J by 2 bases, and 12 bases separated the two germline ends. This CDR3 is 14 amino acids long. Here the CDR3 reads CASSLHTVNYGYTF. In DNA form, the CDR3 reads TGTGCCAGCAGCCTGCACACAGTGAACTATGGCTACACCTTC.

This chain joins TRBV11-2 and TRBJ2-5; D is perhaps TRBD1 (6 bases). V was trimmed by 4 bases and J by 5 bases, leaving 11 bases between them. CDR1 and CDR2 from the germline V gene are SGHAT and FQNNGV. The CDR3 is 13 amino acids. CDR3 amino acids: CASSSGTLETQYF. The CDR3, as DNA: TGTGCCAGCAGCTCCGGGACATTGGAGACCCAGTACTTC.

The rearrangement joins TRBV5-8 to TRBJ2-3; tentative D call: TRBD1 (6 bases). The CDR3 loop spans 17 amino acids. V was clipped by 4 bases and J by 0 bases, with 18 bases between them. Per germline, CDR1 SGHTS and CDR2 YDEGEE. In DNA, the CDR3 is TGTGCCAGCAGCCGAGTCCGACAGGATTCTAGCACAGATACGCAGTATTTT. Its protein product is CASSRVRQDSSTDTQYF.

The gene calls are TRBV15 and TRBJ2-3; D may be TRBD1 or TRBD2 (5 bases each). CDR3 length: 15 residues. V gave up 5 bases and J gave up 2 bases, with 14 bases separating them. In germline, CDR1 is LNHNV, CDR2 YYDKDF (reference sequence). The chain's CDR3 is CATSHEGRFTDTQYF. CDR3 nucleotide sequence: TGTGCCACCAGCCACGAGGGGAGATTCACAGATACGCAGTATTTT.

The table lists this clone with a few counts. The chain has TRBV12-5 and TRBJ2-3, with 7 bases lining up with TRBD1. Per germline, CDR1 LGHNT and CDR2 FRNRAP. The ends lost 7 bases at V and 4 bases at J; junction bases unmatched: 11. This CDR3 is 15 amino acids long. Here the CDR3 DNA reads TGTGCTAGTGCCCACAACAGGGGACGGCCAGATACGCAGTATTTT. Amino acid sequence: CASAHNRGRPDTQYF.

V usage is TRBV3-1 (or the pseudogene TRBV3-2) and J usage is TRBJ2-5; TRBD1 matches at 7 bases. Germline V gene sequence: CDR1 LGHDT, CDR2 YNNKEL (reference sequence). V lost 4 bases and J lost 3; bases outside the gene matches: 8. This CDR3 region has 15 residues. CDR3 coding DNA: TGTGCCAGCAGCCCACCCGGGACAGCTGAAGAGACCCAGTACTTC. It translates to CASSPPGTAEETQYF.

This sequence joins TRBV7-9 and TRBJ1-6, with a possible D match to TRBD1 (6 bases). Trimming stripped 4 bases from V and 5 bases from J, with 15 bases between. Germline-derived CDR1 and CDR2 are SEHNR and FQNEAQ (reference sequence). There are 16 residues in the CDR3. In DNA, the CDR3 is TGTGCCAGCAGCTCGGATGGACAGATCAATAATTCACCCCTCCACTTT. Translating it yields CASSSDGQINNSPLHF.

The chain recombines TRBV7-9 with TRBJ2-5; possibly TRBD2 for D (5 bases). The CDR3 covers 14 residues. Germline V CDR1 and CDR2: SEHNR, FQNEAQ (reference sequence). V lost 1 base, J lost 6 bases, and 12 bases lay in between. Here the CDR3 reads CASSLVSRGQTQYF. The CDR3 nucleotides read TGTGCCAGCAGCTTAGTCTCTAGAGGGCAGACCCAGTACTTC.

This clone has just a few counts. The gene calls are TRBV7-3 and TRBJ2-2, with D hard to call. This CDR3 contains 14 residues. CDR1 and CDR2 from the germline V gene are SGHTA and FQGTGA. The V gene lost 1 base and the J gene lost 5 bases, with 8 bases spanning the gap. The CDR3 coding sequence is TGTGCCAGCAGCTTAAGTCAAGGGACCGGGGAGCTGTTTTTT. Its protein product is CASSLSQGTGELFF.

V is TRBV27 and J is TRBJ2-1; possibly TRBD1 for D (6 bases). Germline CDR1 is MNHEY and CDR2 is SMNVEV (reference sequence). V lost 7 bases to trimming and J lost 1 base, with 14 bases between them. The CDR3 consists of 15 residues. The CDR3 region is CASTYARGSYNEQFF. The CDR3 DNA is TGTGCCAGCACCTACGCAAGGGGGTCCTACAATGAGCAGTTCTTC.

The chain couples TRBV6-6 to TRBJ2-2; D is perhaps TRBD1 or TRBD2 (5 bases each). V lost 0 bases, J lost 5 bases, and 7 bases lay in between. CDR3 size: 14 residues. Germline V gene data show CDR1 as MNHNY and CDR2 as SVGAGI (reference sequence). Here the CDR3 reads CASSYSRGTGELFF. CDR3 sequence (DNA): TGTGCCAGCAGTTACTCGAGGGGTACCGGGGAGCTGTTTTTT.

The chain joins TRBV6-1 to TRBJ1-5; D might be TRBD1 (5 bases). Trimming removed 0 bases from V and 5 bases from J, with 11 bases in between. Germline CDR1 is MNHNS and CDR2 is SASEGT. The CDR3 consists of 15 residues. The CDR3 is CASSEAGEGHQPQHF. DNA of the CDR3: TGTGCCAGCAGTGAAGCGGGGGAGGGACATCAGCCCCAGCATTTT.

The V and J genes are TRBV7-2 and TRBJ1-1, with D tentatively TRBD1 (6 bases). This CDR3 has 13 residues. Germline CDR1 reads SGHTA; CDR2 reads FQGNSA. The V and J ends lost 5 bases and 5 bases respectively, with 12 bases between them. The chain's CDR3 is CASSAQGGTEAFF. CDR3 bases: TGTGCCAGCAGCGCACAGGGAGGAACTGAAGCTTTCTTT. The variable domain in full, with the rest retrieved from reference TRBV7-2 and TRBJ1-1, is GAGVSQSPSNKVTEKGKDVELRCDPISGHTALYWYRQSLGQGLEFLIYFQGNSAPDKSGLPSDRFSAERTGGSVSTLTIQRTQQEDSAVYLCASSAQGGTEAFFGQGTRLTVV.

The chain recombines TRBV15 with TRBJ1-2; perhaps TRBD1 as D (6 bases). This CDR3 region has 16 residues. Germline V gene lookup returns CDR1 LNHNV and CDR2 YYDKDF (reference sequence). The V and J ends lost 4 bases and 7 bases respectively, with 22 bases between them. The CDR3 DNA sequence: TGTGCCACCAGCAAGAGACAGGACTCTCTCCAACGTGGCTACACCTTC. Amino acids: CATSKRQDSLQRGYTF.